This T cell receptor (beta chain) was observed in a study of blood T cell repertoires in COVID-19. Study-wide context: Spain, Italy and the United States supplied samples that represented acute and convalescent COVID-19. T cells, B-cell-depleted T cells, or PBMCs provided the cDNA or gDNA that served as material.

In the authors' workflow: Amplification with reference gene primers provided the estimates of nucleated cell counts. Using immunoSEQ multiplex PCR, the repertoire was profiled, and TCRdb retains in-frame clones only, with some absent. The V and J calls and clone size come from that table; D and trimming were worked out from the DNA. This table holds 200,000 to 300,000 clones, about 91% found once. The CDR3 loop spans 15 amino acids. Germline V gene data show CDR1 as SNHLY and CDR2 as FYNNEI. V was pared by 7 bases and J by 6 bases, with 12 bases of the junction left unmatched. This rearrangement joins TRBV2 to TRBJ1-1, with 9 bases matching TRBD1. This receptor was taken from a young adult with COVID-19, enrolled during active disease. Material: peripheral blood. CDR3: CASKGQGGGLAEAFF. Here the CDR3 DNA reads TGTGCCAGCAAGGGACAGGGAGGAGGTTTAGCTGAAGCTTTCTTT.